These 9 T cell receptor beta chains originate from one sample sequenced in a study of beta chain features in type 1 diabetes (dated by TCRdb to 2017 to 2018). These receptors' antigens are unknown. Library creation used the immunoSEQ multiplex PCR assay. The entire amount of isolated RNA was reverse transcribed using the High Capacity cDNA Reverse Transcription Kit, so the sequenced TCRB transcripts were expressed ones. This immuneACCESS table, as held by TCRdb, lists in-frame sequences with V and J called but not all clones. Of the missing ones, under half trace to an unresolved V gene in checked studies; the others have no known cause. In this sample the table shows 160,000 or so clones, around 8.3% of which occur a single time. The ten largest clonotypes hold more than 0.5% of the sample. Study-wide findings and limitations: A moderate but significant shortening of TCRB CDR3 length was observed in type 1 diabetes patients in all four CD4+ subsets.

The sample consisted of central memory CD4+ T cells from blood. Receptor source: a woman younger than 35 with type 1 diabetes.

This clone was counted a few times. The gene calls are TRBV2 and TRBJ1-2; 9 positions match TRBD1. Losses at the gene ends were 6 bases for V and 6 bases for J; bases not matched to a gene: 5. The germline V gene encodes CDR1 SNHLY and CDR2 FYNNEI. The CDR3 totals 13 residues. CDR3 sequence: CASRLDRGNGYTF. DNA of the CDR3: TGTGCCAGCAGGCTGGACAGGGGAAATGGCTACACCTTC.

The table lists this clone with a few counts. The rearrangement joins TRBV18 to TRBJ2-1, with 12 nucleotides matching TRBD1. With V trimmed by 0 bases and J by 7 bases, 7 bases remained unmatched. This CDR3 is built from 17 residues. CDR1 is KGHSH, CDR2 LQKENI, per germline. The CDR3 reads CASSPPVGQGARNEQFF. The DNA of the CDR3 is TGTGCCAGCTCACCACCGGTGGGACAGGGGGCTCGAAATGAGCAGTTCTTC.

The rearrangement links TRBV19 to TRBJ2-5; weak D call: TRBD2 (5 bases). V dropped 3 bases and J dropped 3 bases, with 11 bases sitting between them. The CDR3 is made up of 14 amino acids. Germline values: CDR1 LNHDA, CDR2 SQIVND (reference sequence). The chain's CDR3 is CASSIGQTKETQYF. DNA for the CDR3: TGTGCCAGTAGTATCGGTCAGACTAAAGAGACCCAGTACTTC.

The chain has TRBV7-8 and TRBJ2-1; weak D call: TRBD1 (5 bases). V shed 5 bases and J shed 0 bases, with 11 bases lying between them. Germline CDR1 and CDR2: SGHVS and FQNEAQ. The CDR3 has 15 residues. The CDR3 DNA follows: TGTGCCAGCAGCCCCCGGCAGGGCTCCTACAATGAGCAGTTCTTC. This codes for CASSPRQGSYNEQFF.

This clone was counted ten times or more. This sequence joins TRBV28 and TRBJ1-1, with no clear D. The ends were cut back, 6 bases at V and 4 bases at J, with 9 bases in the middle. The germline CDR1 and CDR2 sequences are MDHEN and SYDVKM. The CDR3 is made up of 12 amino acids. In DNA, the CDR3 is TGTGCCAGCAGCATACAGAGCACTGAAGCTTTCTTT. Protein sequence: CASSIQSTEAFF.

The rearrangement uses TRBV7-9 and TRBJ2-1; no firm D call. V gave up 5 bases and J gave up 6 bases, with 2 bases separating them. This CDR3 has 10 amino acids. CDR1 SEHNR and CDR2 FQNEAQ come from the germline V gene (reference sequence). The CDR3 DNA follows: TGTGCCAGCAGCCGCAATGAGCAGTTCTTC. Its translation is CASSRNEQFF.

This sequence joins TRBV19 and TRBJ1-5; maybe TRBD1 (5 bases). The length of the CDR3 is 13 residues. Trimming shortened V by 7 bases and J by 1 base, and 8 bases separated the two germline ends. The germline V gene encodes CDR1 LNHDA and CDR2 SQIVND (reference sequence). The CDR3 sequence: CASTRASNQPQHF. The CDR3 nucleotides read TGTGCCAGTACCAGGGCGAGCAATCAGCCCCAGCATTTT.

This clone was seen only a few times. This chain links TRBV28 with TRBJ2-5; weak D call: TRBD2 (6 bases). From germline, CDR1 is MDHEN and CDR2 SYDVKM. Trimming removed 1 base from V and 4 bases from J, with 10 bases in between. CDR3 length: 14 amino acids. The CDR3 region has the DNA TGTGCCAGCAGTTTATCGGGGGTTAGAGAGACCCAGTACTTC. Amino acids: CASSLSGVRETQYF.

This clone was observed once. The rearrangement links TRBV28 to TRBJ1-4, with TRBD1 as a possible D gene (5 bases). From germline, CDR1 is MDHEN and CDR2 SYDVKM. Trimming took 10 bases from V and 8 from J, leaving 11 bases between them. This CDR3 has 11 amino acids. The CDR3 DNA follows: TGTGCCACCATAGACAGAGAAAAACTGTTTTTT. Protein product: CATIDREKLFF.